This TCR beta chain was retrieved from a study of blood T cell repertoires in COVID-19. On the study more broadly: Acute and convalescent COVID-19 specimens originated in the United States, Italy and Spain. PBMCs, B-cell-depleted T cells, or T cells provided the cDNA or gDNA that made up the material.

CDR1 is MDHEN and CDR2 is SYDVKM in the germline V gene. The germline V and J ends were trimmed by 5 bases and 5 bases, with 9 bases remaining between them. The CDR3 covers 12 residues. The repertoire was sequenced with immunoSEQ multiplex PCR; TCRdb's copy has only in-frame clones and lacks some. Of about 59,000 clones in the sample, 85% to 90% are singletons; the top ten hold about a fifth. This sequence joins TRBV28 and TRBJ1-2; D is uncertain. Material: peripheral blood. This clonotype originated in a woman older than 75 with active COVID-19. The chain's CDR3 is CASSPTGYGYTF. Here the CDR3 DNA reads TGTGCCAGCAGTCCTACCGGGTATGGCTACACCTTC.